These T cell receptor beta chains were read from a single sample in a study of blood T cells in healthy people across ages. TCRdb re-derived calls from the 5' RACE reads in MiXCR, one entry per CDR3 protein. The sample records 850,000 or so distinct CDR3 sequences, around 30% being singletons. Sequences were obtained from blood. Receptors were obtained from a woman older than 75 in good health. The CDR3 runs from the conserved cysteine through the conserved F or W. The order of the fields is J gene, V gene, CDR3 length, clone size, D gene, CDR3 protein, CDR3 DNA. D genes are given only for firm matches. Clone size is stated in some rows and not others, as once, few, many or a class when expanded.

TRBJ2-7,TRBV7-3,14,many,-,CASSLLSGPYEQYF,TGTGCCAGCAGCTTACTGTCAGGACCCTACGAGCAGTACTTC
TRBJ1-1,TRBV20-1,13,-,-,CSARWGINTEAFF,TGCAGTGCTAGATGGGGCATTAACACTGAAGCTTTCTTT
TRBJ1-2,TRBV4-1,15,-,-,CASSQGRRGLGGYTF,TGCGCCAGCAGCCAAGGCAGGAGGGGTCTAGGGGGCTACACCTTC
TRBJ2-3,TRBV4-1,18,many,TRBD2,CASTLLQASGGTTDTQYF,TGCGCCAGCACCCTTCTTCAGGCTAGCGGGGGGACTACAGATACGCAGTATTTT
TRBJ2-1,TRBV18,15,many,TRBD1,CASSPNRGGSNEQFF,TGTGCCAGCTCGCCCAACAGGGGCGGTAGTAATGAGCAGTTCTTC
TRBJ1-1,TRBV12-3/TRBV12-4,14,few,-,CASGRAAMNTEAFF,TGTGCCAGCGGGAGGGCAGCGATGAACACTGAAGCTTTCTTT
TRBJ2-1,TRBV29-1,15,-,-,CSVELLGVVGSEQFF,TGCAGCGTTGAACTGCTGGGAGTCGTTGGGTCCGAGCAGTTCTTC
TRBJ1-2,TRBV6-5,14,many,-,CASSYSKRVYGYTF,TGTGCCAGCAGTTACTCGAAACGGGTCTATGGCTACACCTTC
TRBJ2-7,TRBV6-5,12,many,-,CASSYSRDEQYF,TGTGCCAGCAGTTACTCTAGAGACGAGCAGTACTTC
TRBJ1-1,TRBV7-2,15,many,-,CASSLVGRVNTEAFF,TGTGCCAGCAGCTTAGTGGGCAGGGTGAACACTGAAGCTTTCTTT
TRBJ2-7,TRBV11-2,15,once,-,CASSLAGGWAYEQYF,TGTGCCAGCAGCTTAGCGGGGGGCTGGGCCTACGAGCAGTACTTC
TRBJ1-2,TRBV7-2,15,few,TRBD1,CASSPGTGVGYGYTF,TGTGCCAGCAGCCCCGGGACAGGGGTTGGGTATGGCTACACCTTC
TRBJ2-7,TRBV5-1,16,many,TRBD1,CASSGDRGQGSYEQYF,TGCGCCAGCAGCGGGGACAGGGGGCAGGGCTCCTACGAGCAGTACTTC
TRBJ2-5,TRBV7-2,16,many,-,CASSLGVGSYQETQYF,TGTGCCAGCAGCTTAGGAGTGGGGTCGTACCAAGAGACCCAGTACTTC
TRBJ2-2,TRBV6-2/TRBV6-3,15,few,-,CASSPADTYTGELFF,TGTGCCAGCAGCCCCGCCGACACTTACACCGGGGAGCTGTTTTTT
TRBJ2-5,TRBV20-1,14,-,TRBD2,CSARSSGSFKTQYF,TGCAGTGCTAGAAGTAGCGGGAGTTTTAAGACCCAGTACTTC
TRBJ2-3,TRBV12-3/TRBV12-4,16,many,TRBD2,CASSSSQRGGSDTQYF,TGTGCCAGCAGTTCCTCCCAGCGGGGTGGGTCAGATACGCAGTATTTT
TRBJ1-2,TRBV11-2,13,few,-,CASSPGITYGYTF,TGTGCCAGCAGTCCCGGGATCACCTATGGCTACACCTTC
TRBJ2-1,TRBV25-1,14,many,TRBD2,CASRREGRSNEQFF,TGTGCCAGCAGGAGGGAGGGAAGGAGCAATGAGCAGTTCTTC
TRBJ1-6,TRBV5-5,14,many,-,CASSLGQVNSPLHF,TGTGCCAGCAGCTTGGGTCAGGTTAATTCACCCCTCCACTTT
TRBJ2-5,TRBV6-5,19,-,TRBD2,CASSYHGTSGAWLRETQYF,TGTGCCAGCAGTTACCATGGGACTAGCGGGGCCTGGTTGCGAGAGACCCAGTACTTC
TRBJ1-2,TRBV27,13,-,-,CASRPGWNYGYTF,TGTGCCAGCAGGCCGGGGTGGAACTATGGCTACACCTTC
TRBJ1-4,TRBV2,17,few,-,CASSDFSLTSVNEKLFF,TGTGCCAGCAGTGATTTCAGCCTAACAAGCGTTAATGAAAAACTGTTTTTT
TRBJ2-1,TRBV6-1,16,few,-,CASSEAGTWPHNEQFF,TGTGCCAGCAGTGAAGCTGGAACTTGGCCTCACAATGAGCAGTTCTTC
TRBJ2-2,TRBV21-1,18,-,-,CASSTYRDREANTGELFF,TGTGCCAGCAGCACCTACCGGGACAGGGAAGCGAACACCGGGGAGCTGTTTTTT
TRBJ2-7,TRBV7-8,15,few,TRBD2,CASSLVRLAENEQYF,TGTGCCAGCAGCTTAGTACGGCTAGCGGAGAATGAGCAGTACTTC
TRBJ2-7,TRBV5-5,16,few,-,CASSLGRARALYEQYF,TGTGCCAGCAGCTTAGGACGGGCACGGGCTCTCTACGAGCAGTACTTC
TRBJ1-1,TRBV10-3,15,-,-,CATLQGSTLNTEAFF,TGTGCCACTCTCCAAGGGTCCACCCTGAACACTGAAGCTTTCTTT
TRBJ2-2,TRBV7-6,19,-,-,CASSLDRPSAVSGTGELFF,TGTGCCAGCAGCTTAGATAGACCGTCGGCGGTTTCGGGCACCGGGGAGCTGTTTTTT
TRBJ1-1,TRBV7-2,14,-,-,CASSFQGSRTEAFF,TGTGCCAGCAGCTTTCAGGGCTCGAGGACTGAAGCTTTCTTT
TRBJ1-4,TRBV29-1,14,few,TRBD1,CSATGQGRGEKLFF,TGCAGCGCTACAGGACAGGGAAGGGGGGAAAAACTGTTTTTT
TRBJ2-7,TRBV2,11,many,-,CASRAFDEQYF,TGTGCCAGCAGGGCTTTCGACGAGCAGTACTTC
TRBJ2-3,TRBV4-2,16,few,TRBD2,CASSQDVAGGPNTQYF,TGTGCCAGCAGCCAAGACGTAGCGGGGGGGCCAAATACGCAGTATTTT
TRBJ1-5,TRBV29-1,12,-,-,CSAGHLNQPQHF,TGCAGCGCTGGCCACCTCAATCAGCCCCAGCATTTT
TRBJ2-5,TRBV5-1,14,many,TRBD2,CASGTSGFQETQYF,TGCGCCAGTGGGACTAGCGGGTTCCAAGAGACCCAGTACTTC
TRBJ1-2,TRBV5-1,16,many,TRBD1,CASSSPGAGGDYGYTF,TGCGCCAGCAGTTCCCCCGGGGCAGGGGGCGACTATGGCTACACCTTC
TRBJ2-3,TRBV7-2,16,few,TRBD2,CASTELSSGSTDTQYF,TGTGCCAGCACCGAACTATCTAGCGGGAGTACAGATACGCAGTATTTT
TRBJ2-7,TRBV7-9,15,many,-,CASSPGGTGTNEQYF,TGTGCCAGCAGCCCGGGGGGGACAGGGACGAACGAGCAGTACTTC
TRBJ2-5,TRBV7-2,15,-,TRBD1,CASSPDRGREETQYF,TGTGCCAGCAGCCCCGACAGGGGGCGTGAAGAGACCCAGTACTTC